The 19 T cell receptor beta chains below were found in one sample sequenced in a study of OX40 agonist ivuxolimab in advanced cancers. Only in-frame clones appear in the TCRdb table, and some are missing; sequencing was by immunoSEQ multiplex PCR. This table holds tens of thousands of clones, around four fifths found once. The specimen was CD4+ or CD8+ T cells sorted from blood, collected in a trial of the OX40 agonist ivuxolimab. Receptors were obtained from an adult with an advanced solid tumor such as melanoma, head and neck, liver or kidney cancer.

By sample fraction, this clone is medium-sized. The rearrangement links TRBV6-1 to TRBJ1-2; D unclear. CDR3 size: 15 residues. Trimming removed 2 bases from V and 8 bases from J, with 18 bases in between. Germline-derived CDR1 and CDR2 are MNHNS and SASEGT. The CDR3 sequence: CASSESGRLGLGYTF. The CDR3 DNA follows: TGTGCCAGCAGTGAATCGGGCAGATTAGGTTTAGGCTACACCTTC.

J is TRBJ2-1 and V is TRBV2, with TRBD2 matching over 10 bases. Unmatched junction bases numbered 9, after V lost 2 bases and J lost 8 bases. From germline, CDR1 is SNHLY and CDR2 FYNNEI. The CDR3 is made up of 16 amino acids. The CDR3 here is CASSETQRGGPDEQFF. CDR3 sequence (DNA): TGTGCCAGCAGTGAAACCCAGCGGGGGGGCCCGGATGAGCAGTTCTTC.

This clone was seen only once. This sequence joins TRBV9 and TRBJ2-3; TRBD1 agrees at 8 bases. V was clipped by 3 bases and J by 4 bases; unmatched bases: 10. The CDR3 spans 16 residues. Germline-derived CDR1 and CDR2 are SGDLS and YYNGEE. The CDR3 loop reads CASSAPGQEWADTQYF. Here the CDR3 DNA reads TGTGCCAGCAGCGCTCCGGGACAGGAGTGGGCAGATACGCAGTATTTT.

This clone was recorded a few times. V usage is TRBV20-1 and J usage is TRBJ1-1; D gene uncertain. The CDR3 has 11 amino acids. Germline V lookup: CDR1 DFQATT, CDR2 SNEGSKA (reference sequence). Here the CDR3 DNA reads TGCAGGGCCAACAAGAACACTGAAGCTTTCTTT. The encoded protein is CRANKNTEAFF.

This clone was observed a few times. The genes are TRBV7-9 and TRBJ1-2; D remains ambiguous. Trimming removed 2 bases from V and 3 bases from J, with 7 bases in between. The germline V gene has CDR1 SEHNR and CDR2 FQNEAQ (reference sequence). This CDR3 contains 13 residues. The CDR3 loop reads CASSLRSDYGYTF. The CDR3 DNA is TGTGCCAGCAGCTTACGATCCGACTATGGCTACACCTTC. Filled out from reference TRBV7-9 and TRBJ1-2, the complete variable domain reads DTGVSQNPRHKITKRGQNVTFRCDPISEHNRLYWYRQTLGQGPEFLTYFQNEAQLEKSRLLSDRFSAERPKGSFSTLEIQRTEQGDSAMYLCASSLRSDYGYTFGSGTRLTVV.

The chain has TRBV6-6 and TRBJ1-2; D is possibly TRBD1 (6 bases). Per the germline V gene, CDR1 is MNHNY and CDR2 is SVGAGI (reference sequence). Trimming cost V 4 bases and J 2 bases, with 11 bases left between them. There are 14 residues in the CDR3. Here the CDR3 DNA reads TGTGCCAGCAGTTCAGCAGGACAGAACTATGGCTACACCTTC. It specifies CASSSAGQNYGYTF.

The chain is built from TRBV6-5 and TRBJ1-2; 10 nucleotides line up with TRBD1. The CDR3 runs to 16 residues. Germline V lookup: CDR1 MNHEY, CDR2 SVGAGI. With V trimmed by 4 bases and J by 1 base, 6 bases remained unmatched. CDR3 nucleotide sequence: TGTGCCAGCAGTTCATGGGGGACAGGGGATAACTATGGCTACACCTTC. Protein product: CASSSWGTGDNYGYTF.

Written as DNA, the CDR3 is TGCGCCAGCAGTGGCTTTCCCGCGGGGAGTCAGCCCCAGCATTTT. This encodes CASSGFPAGSQPQHF. This sequence joins TRBV10-2 and TRBJ1-5, with D uncertain. V dropped 4 bases and J dropped 6 bases, with 16 bases sitting between them. The CDR3 is 15 amino acids. CDR1 is WSHSY and CDR2 is SAAADI in the germline V gene.

The chain links TRBV7-3 to TRBJ2-1; 8 positions match TRBD2. Germline CDR1 is SGHTA and CDR2 is FQGTGA. V trimming: 1 base; J trimming: 5 bases; junction bases outside the gene matches: 1. The length of the CDR3 is 14 residues. The DNA for the CDR3 is TGTGCCAGCAGCTTAAGCGGGAGGAACAATGAGCAGTTCTTC. It translates to CASSLSGRNNEQFF.

This clone was observed once. This rearrangement joins TRBV12-5 to TRBJ2-7; TRBD1 matches at 7 bases. The V segment lost 2 bases and the J segment 9 bases; nucleotides outside the gene matches: 7. From germline, CDR1 is LGHNT and CDR2 FRNRAP. This CDR3 has 13 residues. CDR3 loop: CASGLPRQGVQYF. The CDR3 nucleotides read TGTGCTAGTGGTTTGCCCCGACAGGGAGTGCAGTACTTC.

Only a few counts were recorded for this clone. V gene TRBV5-1 combines with J gene TRBJ1-3, with a possible D match to TRBD1 (5 bases). V was pared by 0 bases and J by 4 bases, with 8 bases between. Germline CDR1 SGHRS, CDR2 YFSETQ. There are 14 residues in the CDR3. CDR3 in DNA: TGCGCCAGCAGCTTGGCAGGGTTCGGAAACACCATATATTTT. Translating gives CASSLAGFGNTIYF.

The chain combines TRBV18 with TRBJ2-1; D remains ambiguous. V gave up 2 bases and J gave up 6 bases, with 14 bases separating them. This CDR3 is 15 amino acids long. CDR1 and CDR2 from the germline V gene are KGHSH and LQKENI. The CDR3 sequence is CASSPSPLSPNEQFF. The CDR3 DNA reads as TGTGCCAGCTCACCATCGCCTCTCAGCCCCAATGAGCAGTTCTTC.

This chain uses TRBV9 with TRBJ1-2; D is perhaps TRBD1 (5 bases). Germline values: CDR1 SGDLS, CDR2 YYNGEE. This CDR3 region has 14 residues. V lost 0 bases to trimming and J lost 4 bases, with 10 bases between them. CDR3 region: CASSVETALYGYTF. CDR3 in DNA: TGTGCCAGCAGCGTAGAGACAGCACTCTATGGCTACACCTTC.

This clone has more than one count but fewer than ten. V gene TRBV10-1 combines with J gene TRBJ1-5; D not certain. The V gene's germline CDR1 is WNHNN and CDR2 SYGVQD (reference sequence). The CDR3 contains 14 residues. Trimming took off 4 bases at V and 6 bases at J, with 13 bases between the two ends. The CDR3 reads CASSGNGPSQPQHF. In DNA, the CDR3 is TGCGCCAGCAGTGGGAATGGTCCGAGTCAGCCCCAGCATTTT.

The count of this clone is one. V and J are TRBV7-2 and TRBJ1-1; no firm D call. Germline V gene data show CDR1 as SGHTA and CDR2 as FQGNSA. This CDR3 has 15 residues. V was trimmed by 0 bases and J by 3 bases, leaving 11 bases between them. The DNA for the CDR3 is TGTGCCAGCAGCTTAGCTGTGGGTCGATACACTGAAGCTTTCTTT. This translates into CASSLAVGRYTEAFF.

The chain couples TRBV19 to TRBJ1-1; D uncertain. V was trimmed by 10 bases and J by 1 base, leaving 10 bases between them. The length of the CDR3 is 12 residues. Germline V gene sequence: CDR1 LNHDA, CDR2 SQIVND (reference sequence). Here the CDR3 reads CATAKPNTEAFF. CDR3 DNA: TGTGCCACCGCAAAACCGAACACTGAAGCTTTCTTT. The full variable domain, in which reference TRBV19 and TRBJ1-1 provide the parts outside the CDR3, is DGGITQSPKYLFRKEGQNVTLSCEQNLNHDAMYWYRQDPGQGLRLIYYSQIVNDFQKGDIAEGYSVSREKKESFPLTVTSAQKNPTAFYLCATAKPNTEAFFGQGTRLTVV.

The CDR3 spells CASRRQGPNTEAFF. The CDR3 nucleotides read TGTGCCAGTAGGCGACAGGGACCGAACACTGAAGCTTTCTTT. This rearrangement joins TRBV19 to TRBJ1-1, with 7 bases lining up with TRBD1. The CDR3 sequence is 14 residues long. Looked up from germline, CDR1 is LNHDA and CDR2 is SQIVND (reference sequence). V was pared by 6 bases and J by 1 base, with 5 bases of the junction left unmatched.

V and J are TRBV5-1 and TRBJ1-1; D unclear. CDR1 is SGHRS, CDR2 YFSETQ, per germline. This CDR3 is built from 15 residues. V dropped 5 bases and J dropped 1 base, with 15 bases sitting between them. CDR3 in amino acids: CASRRTAAENTEAFF. Written as DNA, the CDR3 is TGCGCCAGCAGAAGGACCGCTGCTGAGAACACTGAAGCTTTCTTT.

This clone is a singleton in its sample. The chain links TRBV11-2 to TRBJ1-1, with no clear D. This CDR3 contains 11 residues. Looked up from germline, CDR1 is SGHAT and CDR2 is FQNNGV. With 5 bases removed from V and 11 bases from J, the gap between germline ends came to 12 bases. CDR3 bases: TGTGCCAGCAGCCTGAAATCGGTGGCTTTCTTT. Its protein is CASSLKSVAFF.